Each of the 5 T cell receptor beta chains below was sequenced from the same sample in a study of cytomegalovirus exposure and HLA in healthy donors. In the PCR, 60 Vbeta and 13 Jbeta primers were used. Sequenced by immunoSEQ multiplex PCR; TCRdb stores in-frame clones only, minus some. The sample records tens of thousands of clones, just under 70% being singletons. The sequencing input was PBMCs. These receptors came from a woman in her thirties in good health and CMV-seronegative.

This clone was detected once. The J gene is TRBJ1-1, the V gene TRBV2; 10 nucleotides match TRBD1. Germline V CDR1 and CDR2: SNHLY, FYNNEI. With V trimmed by 7 bases and J by 4 bases, 6 bases remained unmatched. CDR3 size: 14 residues. In DNA form, the CDR3 reads TGTGCCAGCACCCCAGGACAGGGGGGCACTGAAGCTTTCTTT. It is translated as CASTPGQGGTEAFF.

This clone was detected only a few times. This chain uses TRBV6-1 with TRBJ2-7; D might be TRBD1 (6 bases). V shed 6 bases and J shed 10 bases, with 19 bases lying between them. The germline CDR1 and CDR2 sequences are MNHNS and SASEGT. The CDR3 is made up of 13 amino acids. In DNA, the CDR3 is TGTGCCAGCAGCGGTAACCGGGACACAGTACAGTACTTC. This sequence encodes CASSGNRDTVQYF.

This chain uses TRBV2 with TRBJ2-3; D is perhaps TRBD1 (6 bases). The germline gives CDR1 SNHLY, CDR2 FYNNEI. Trimming shortened V by 5 bases and J by 6 bases, and 12 bases separated the two germline ends. This CDR3 region has 13 residues. CDR3 loop: CASSTITGDTQYF. As DNA, the CDR3 is TGTGCCAGCAGTACAATAACAGGGGATACGCAGTATTTT.

The chain employs TRBV11-2 and TRBJ1-1; the match to TRBD1 covers 7 bases. CDR3 length equals 15 residues. V was clipped by 5 bases and J by 2 bases; unmatched bases: 8. Germline V gene lookup returns CDR1 SGHAT and CDR2 FQNNGV. CDR3 DNA: TGTGCCAGCAGCCCATCCGGGACAGCCAACACTGAAGCTTTCTTT. Encoded protein: CASSPSGTANTEAFF.

The chain combines TRBV7-9 with TRBJ2-1; 13 bases are shared with TRBD2. V shed 5 bases and J 4 bases; nucleotides not matched to a gene: 5. Germline lookup yields CDR1 SEHNR and CDR2 FQNEAQ (reference sequence). CDR3 length equals 16 residues. The CDR3 DNA is TGTGCCAGCAGCCGAGGGACTAGCGGGACTTACAATGAGCAGTTCTTC. Residues: CASSRGTSGTYNEQFF.